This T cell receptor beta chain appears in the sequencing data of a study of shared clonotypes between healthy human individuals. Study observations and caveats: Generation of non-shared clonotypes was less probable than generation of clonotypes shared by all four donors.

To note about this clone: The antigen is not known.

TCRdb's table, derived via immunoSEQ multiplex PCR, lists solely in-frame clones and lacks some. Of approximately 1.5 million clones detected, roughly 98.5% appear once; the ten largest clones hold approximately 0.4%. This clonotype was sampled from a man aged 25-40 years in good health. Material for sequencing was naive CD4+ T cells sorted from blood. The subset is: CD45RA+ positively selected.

The CDR3 sequence is CASSPYEGTSGYNEQFF. In DNA, the CDR3 is TGTGCCAGCTCACCCTACGAAGGGACTAGCGGATACAATGAGCAGTTCTTC. The V call is TRBV18, the J call TRBJ2-1, with 11 bases lining up with TRBD2. CDR1 KGHSH and CDR2 LQKENI come from the germline V gene. V lost 3 bases, J lost 4 bases, and 8 bases stayed unmatched. The CDR3 contains 17 residues.